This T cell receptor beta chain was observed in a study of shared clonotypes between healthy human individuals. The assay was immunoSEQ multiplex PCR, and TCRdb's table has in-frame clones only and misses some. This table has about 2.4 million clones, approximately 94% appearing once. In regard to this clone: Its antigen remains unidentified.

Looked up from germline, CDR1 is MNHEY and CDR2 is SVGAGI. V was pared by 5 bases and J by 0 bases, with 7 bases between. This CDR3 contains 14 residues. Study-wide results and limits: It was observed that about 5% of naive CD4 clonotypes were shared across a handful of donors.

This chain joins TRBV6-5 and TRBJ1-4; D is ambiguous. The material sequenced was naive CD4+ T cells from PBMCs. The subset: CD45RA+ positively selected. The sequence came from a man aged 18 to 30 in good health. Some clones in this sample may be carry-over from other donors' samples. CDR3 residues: CASSLTSTNEKLFF. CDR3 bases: TGTGCCAGCAGTCTCACCTCAACTAATGAAAAACTGTTTTTT.